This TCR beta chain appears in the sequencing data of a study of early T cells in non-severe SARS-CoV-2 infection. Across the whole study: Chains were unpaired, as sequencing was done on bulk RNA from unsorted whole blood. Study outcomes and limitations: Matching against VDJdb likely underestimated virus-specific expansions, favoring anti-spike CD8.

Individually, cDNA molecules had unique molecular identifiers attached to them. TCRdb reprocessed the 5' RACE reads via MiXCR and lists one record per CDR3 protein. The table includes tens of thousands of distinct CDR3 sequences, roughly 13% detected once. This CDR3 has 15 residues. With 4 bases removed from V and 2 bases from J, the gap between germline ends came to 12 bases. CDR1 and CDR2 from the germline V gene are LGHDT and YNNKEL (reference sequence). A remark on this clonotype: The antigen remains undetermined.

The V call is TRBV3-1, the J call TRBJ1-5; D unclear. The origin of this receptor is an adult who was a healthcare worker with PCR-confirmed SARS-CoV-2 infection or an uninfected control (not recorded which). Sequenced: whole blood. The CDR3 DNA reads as TGTGCCAGCAGCCTCGGTGGCCTTGGCAATCAGCCCCAGCATTTT. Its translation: CASSLGGLGNQPQHF.